The entry below describes one T cell receptor (beta chain). Assay: immunoSEQ multiplex PCR; the TCRdb copy retains only in-frame clones and omits some. The data contain about 330,000 clones, about 84% of them singletons. Germline V lookup: CDR1 SQVTM, CDR2 ANQGSEA. The CDR3 sequence is 14 residues long. Germline trimming cut 7 bases from V and 4 bases from J; bases unmatched to any gene: 10. This record comes from a study of blood T cell repertoires in COVID-19. The source of this sequence is a woman aged 45-65 years with acute or convalescent COVID-19. The chain recombines TRBV29-1 with TRBJ1-2, with TRBD1 matching over 9 bases. Sequencing input: peripheral blood. Here the CDR3 reads CSGHTGGIGYGYTF. In nucleotides, the CDR3 is TGCAGCGGCCACACAGGGGGCATCGGCTATGGCTACACCTTC.